The T cell receptor (beta chain) described here comes from a study of blood T cell repertoires in COVID-19. Study-wide background: Material from acute and convalescent COVID-19 was sourced from the United States, Italy and Spain. T cells, B-cell-depleted T cells, or PBMCs provided the cDNA or gDNA that served as material.

Original processing methods: Reference gene primers were amplified, and this amplification served to estimate nucleated cell counts. The data were produced by immunoSEQ multiplex PCR, yet TCRdb's version contains in-frame clones alone and is incomplete. The D gene and trimming were derived from the DNA, and the V and J assignments and clone size from that table. The table includes 100,000 or so clones, around four fifths detected once. Germline CDR1 SGHVS, CDR2 FQNEAQ. Between the trimmed V and J ends, which lost 0 bases and 4 bases, there was a span of 10 bases. The CDR3 spans 14 residues. The sequence was obtained from a man between 50 and 59 years old with active or convalescent COVID-19. The rearrangement joins TRBV7-8 to TRBJ2-7, with D unresolved. The specimen sequenced was peripheral blood. The DNA for the CDR3 is TGTGCCAGCAGCTTAGCGCTGGCTGTATACGAGCAGTACTTC. Protein product: CASSLALAVYEQYF. Full variable domain (outside the CDR3, taken from reference TRBV7-8 and TRBJ2-7): GAGVSQSPRYKVAKRGQDVALRCDPISGHVSLFWYQQALGQGPEFLTYFQNEAQLDKSGLPSDRFFAERPEGSVSTLKIQRTQQEDSAVYLCASSLALAVYEQYFGPGTRLTVT.